This TCR beta chain is from a study of Ad26.COV2.S vaccination and SARS-CoV-2 variants. Trimming pared 5 bases from V and 3 bases from J, leaving 16 bases between. There are 16 residues in the CDR3. Germline CDR1 is SGHVS and CDR2 is FQNEAQ. Treatment given: about 20 received Ad26.COV2.S at low or high dose, single or two shots; 5 received placebo; per-sample allocation not given. Samples came from day 63 after the first vaccine or placebo injection. TCRdb's table, derived via immunoSEQ multiplex PCR, lists solely in-frame clones and lacks some. This table has about 420,000 clones, more than 75% appearing once.

Sequenced here: peripheral blood, sampled in a trial of Ad26.COV2.S vaccine versus placebo. The chain has TRBV7-8 and TRBJ2-2; D unclear. This receptor was obtained from a person aged 18-65 years who received the Ad26.COV2.S COVID-19 vaccine or a placebo. This CDR3 is CASSPRHPRDTGELFF. CDR3 in DNA: TGTGCCAGCAGCCCCCGACACCCCCGGGACACCGGGGAGCTGTTTTTT.